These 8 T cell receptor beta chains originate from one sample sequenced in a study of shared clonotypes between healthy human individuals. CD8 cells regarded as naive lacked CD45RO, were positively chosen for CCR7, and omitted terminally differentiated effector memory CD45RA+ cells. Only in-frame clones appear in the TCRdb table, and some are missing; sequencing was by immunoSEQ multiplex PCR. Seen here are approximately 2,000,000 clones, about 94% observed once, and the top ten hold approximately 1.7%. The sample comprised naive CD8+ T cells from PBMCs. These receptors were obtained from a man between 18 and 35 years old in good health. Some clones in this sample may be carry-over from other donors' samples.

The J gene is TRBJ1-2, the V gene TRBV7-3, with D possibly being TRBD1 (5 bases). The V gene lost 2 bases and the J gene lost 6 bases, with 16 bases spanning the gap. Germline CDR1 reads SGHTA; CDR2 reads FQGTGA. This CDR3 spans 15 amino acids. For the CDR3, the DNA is TGTGCCAGCAGCTTAGGGGCAGGATCTTATAATGGCTACACCTTC. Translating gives CASSLGAGSYNGYTF.

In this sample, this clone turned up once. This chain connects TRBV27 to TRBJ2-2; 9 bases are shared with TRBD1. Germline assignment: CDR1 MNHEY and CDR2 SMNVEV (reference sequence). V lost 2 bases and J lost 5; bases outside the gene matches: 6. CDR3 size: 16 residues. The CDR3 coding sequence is TGTGCCAGCAGTTTAACAGGGGGCCGGGTGACCGGGGAGCTGTTTTTT. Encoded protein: CASSLTGGRVTGELFF.

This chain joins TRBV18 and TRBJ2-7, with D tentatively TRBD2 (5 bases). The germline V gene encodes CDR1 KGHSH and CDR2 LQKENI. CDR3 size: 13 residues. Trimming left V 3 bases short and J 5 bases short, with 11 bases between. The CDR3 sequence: CASSPLRAHEQYF. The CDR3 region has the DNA TGTGCCAGCTCACCTTTGAGGGCCCACGAGCAGTACTTC.

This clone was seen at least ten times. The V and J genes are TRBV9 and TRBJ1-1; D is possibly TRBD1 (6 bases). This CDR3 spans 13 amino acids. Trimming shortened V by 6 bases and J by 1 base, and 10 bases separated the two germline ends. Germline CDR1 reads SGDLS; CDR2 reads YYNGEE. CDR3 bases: TGTGCCAGCACCACAGGGCGGAACACTGAAGCTTTCTTT. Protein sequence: CASTTGRNTEAFF.

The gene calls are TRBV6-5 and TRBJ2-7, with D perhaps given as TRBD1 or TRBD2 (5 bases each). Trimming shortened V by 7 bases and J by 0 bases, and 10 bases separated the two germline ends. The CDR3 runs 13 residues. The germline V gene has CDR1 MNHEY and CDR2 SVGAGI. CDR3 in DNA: TGTGCCAGCACCGGGGCAAGCTCCTACGAGCAGTACTTC. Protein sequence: CASTGASSYEQYF.

DNA for the CDR3: TGCGCCAGCAGCCACCCCATGGAGGGGGCTGGGGCCAACGTCCTGACTTTC. This encodes CASSHPMEGAGANVLTF. The V call is TRBV4-3, the J call TRBJ2-6; D assignment may be TRBD1 or TRBD2 (6 bases each). V lost 3 bases and J 2 bases, leaving 14 bases between the germline ends. The CDR3 runs 17 residues. Germline V gene sequence: CDR1 LGHNA, CDR2 YSLEER.

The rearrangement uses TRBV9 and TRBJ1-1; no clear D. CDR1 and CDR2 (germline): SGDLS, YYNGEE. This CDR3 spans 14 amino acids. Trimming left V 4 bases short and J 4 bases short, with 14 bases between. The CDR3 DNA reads TGTGCCAGCAGCCTGGAGGGAATGGGCACTGAAGCTTTCTTT. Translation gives CASSLEGMGTEAFF.

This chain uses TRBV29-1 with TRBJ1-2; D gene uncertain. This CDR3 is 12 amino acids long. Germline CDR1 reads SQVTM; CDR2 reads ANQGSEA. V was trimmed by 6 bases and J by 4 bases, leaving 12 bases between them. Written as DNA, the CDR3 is TGCAGCGTAAACACGGAACCCTATGGCTACACCTTC. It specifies CSVNTEPYGYTF.